This TCR beta chain came from a study of blood T cell repertoires in COVID-19. The CDR3 has 12 residues. Germline V CDR1 and CDR2: ENHRY, SYGVKD. The V segment lost 6 bases and the J segment 5 bases; nucleotides outside the gene matches: 1. Per the authors' pipeline: Amplifying reference gene primers gave estimates of nucleated cell counts. Measured with immunoSEQ multiplex PCR; TCRdb has only the in-frame clones, and not every one. D and trimming were read from the DNA, whereas the V and J calls and clone size are those reported in that table. The table includes around 380,000 clones, 70% to 90% detected once.

This chain links TRBV10-3 with TRBJ2-1, with TRBD2 identical over 7 bases. Sample: PBMCs or T cells enriched from blood (not recorded which). The receptor was isolated from a man aged 25-40 years who had recovered from COVID-19. CDR3 nucleotide sequence: TGTGCCATCAGCGGGACTAACAATGAGCAGTTCTTC. Amino acids: CAISGTNNEQFF.